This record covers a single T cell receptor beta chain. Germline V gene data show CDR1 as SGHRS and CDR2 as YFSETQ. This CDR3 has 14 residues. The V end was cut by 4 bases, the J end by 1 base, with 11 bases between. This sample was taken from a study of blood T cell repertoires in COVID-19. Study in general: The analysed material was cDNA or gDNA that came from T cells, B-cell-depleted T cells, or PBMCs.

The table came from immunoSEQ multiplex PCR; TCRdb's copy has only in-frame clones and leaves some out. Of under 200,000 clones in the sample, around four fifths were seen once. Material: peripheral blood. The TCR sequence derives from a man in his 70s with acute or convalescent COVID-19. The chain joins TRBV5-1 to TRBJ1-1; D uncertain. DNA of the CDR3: TGCGCCAGCAGCCCGGTTACCACGAACACTGAAGCTTTCTTT. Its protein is CASSPVTTNTEAFF.